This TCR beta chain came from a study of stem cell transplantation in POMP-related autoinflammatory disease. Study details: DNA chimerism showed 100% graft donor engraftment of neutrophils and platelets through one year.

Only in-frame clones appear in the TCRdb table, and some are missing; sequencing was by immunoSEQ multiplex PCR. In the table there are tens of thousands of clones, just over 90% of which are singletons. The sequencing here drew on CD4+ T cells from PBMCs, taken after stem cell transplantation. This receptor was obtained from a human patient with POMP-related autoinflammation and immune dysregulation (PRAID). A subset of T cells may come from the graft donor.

CDR3 in DNA: TGTGCCAGCAGCTTAGTGCGCCCGGACGGGGAGCTGTTTTTT. Its translation is CASSLVRPDGELFF. The chain employs TRBV7-9 and TRBJ2-2; D remains unclear. In germline, CDR1 is SEHNR, CDR2 FQNEAQ (reference sequence). The CDR3 runs to 14 residues. V was pared by 1 base and J by 7 bases, with 10 bases between.